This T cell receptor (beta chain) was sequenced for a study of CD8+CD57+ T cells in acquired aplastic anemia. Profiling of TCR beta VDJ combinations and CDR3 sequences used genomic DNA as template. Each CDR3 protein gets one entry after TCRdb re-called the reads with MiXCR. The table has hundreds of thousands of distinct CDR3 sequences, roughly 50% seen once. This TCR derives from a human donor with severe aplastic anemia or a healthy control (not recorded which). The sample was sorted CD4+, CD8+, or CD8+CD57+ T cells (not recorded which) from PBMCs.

The CDR3 region is CASSLAHGSSYNEQFF. CDR3 nucleotides: TGTGCCAGCAGCTTAGCGCACGGGAGTTCCTACAATGAGCAGTTCTTC. The chain joins TRBV7-2 to TRBJ2-1; maybe TRBD2 (6 bases). Trimming shortened V by 0 bases and J by 1 base, and 10 bases separated the two germline ends. Germline V gene lookup returns CDR1 SGHTA and CDR2 FQGNSA. The CDR3 totals 16 residues. The full variable domain, its missing parts supplied by reference TRBV7-2 and TRBJ2-1, is GAGVSQSPSNKVTEKGKDVELRCDPISGHTALYWYRQSLGQGLEFLIYFQGNSAPDKSGLPSDRFSAERTGGSVSTLTIQRTQQEDSAVYLCASSLAHGSSYNEQFFGPGTRLTVL.